This TCR beta chain was observed in a study of T cell responses to AZD1222 COVID-19 vaccine. Study-level results: Among the donors, most were white British and more were female, and clonal diversity was possibly underestimated.

Assay used: immunoSEQ multiplex PCR; TCRdb lists only in-frame clones, some missing. The data show over 110,000 clones, about 93% seen once. On this clone itself: The antigen remains unidentified.

The origin of this receptor is an adult in good health. The source was peripheral blood, collected on day 0 of AZD1222 vaccination.

The CDR3 region has the DNA TGTGCTAGTGGTTTGGACAGCGACTATGGCTACACCTTC. Its protein is CASGLDSDYGYTF. The chain employs TRBV12-5 and TRBJ1-2; D remains ambiguous. V shed 1 base and J shed 3 bases, with 6 bases lying between them. Germline V gene data show CDR1 as LGHNT and CDR2 as FRNRAP. CDR3 size: 13 residues.